This passage covers 16 T cell receptor beta chains from one sample sequenced in a study of CD8+ T cells in alopecia areata. On the basis of CD4, CD8alpha, NKG2D, NKG2ACE and other markers, pooled cutaneous lymph node cells were sorted. cDNA serving as the sequencing template came from extracted, reverse transcribed RNA. Assay: immunoSEQ multiplex PCR; the TCRdb copy retains only in-frame clones and omits some. Altogether roughly 260,000 clones were found in the sample, and no singletons occur. Sequencing was done on a sample of CD4+ T cells sorted from a lymph node. These receptors were collected from a C3H/HeJ mouse with alopecia areata. MHC haplotype of the mouse line: H2-k.

This clone came up a few times. Genes and germline come from the mouse. The read halts 4 residues ahead of the CDR3 end, with the missing end drawn from the germline J gene. This sequence joins TRBV13-1 and TRBJ1-2; TRBD1 matches at 7 bases. Losses at the gene ends were 0 bases for V and 4 bases for J; bases not matched to a gene: 6. Germline assignment: CDR1 NSHNY and CDR2 SYGAGN. The CDR3 covers 15 residues. The CDR3 loop reads CASSDGGQEGSDYTF. Partial CDR3 DNA: TGTGCCAGCAGTGATGGAGGACAGGAGGGCTCC.

This clone was seen only a few times. Gene names refer to mouse genes. With the read ending 4 residues before the CDR3 end, the germline J gene is used to fill in that end. Other DNA sequences in the sample encode the same CDR3. The chain combines TRBV19 with TRBJ2-7; 12 nucleotides agree with TRBD1. This CDR3 has 14 residues. The germline gives CDR1 FNHDT, CDR2 SITEND (reference sequence). CDR3 sequence: CASSPGTGGDEQYF. Incomplete CDR3 DNA: TGTGCCAGCAGTCCGGGGACAGGGGGCGAT.

This clone came up many times. Mouse germline and gene names are used. The read finishes 4 residues shy of the CDR3 end, and the germline J gene is used to complete it. Other nucleotide sequences in the sample specify the same CDR3. The rearrangement uses TRBV13-1 and TRBJ2-7; D is uncertain. The CDR3 consists of 12 residues. In germline, CDR1 is NSHNY, CDR2 SYGAGN. The V gene lost 2 bases and the J gene lost 0 bases, with 3 bases spanning the gap. The part of the CDR3 DNA that was read is TGTGCCAGCAGTGACAACTCCTAT. Protein product: CASSDNSY. The full CDR3 protein is CASSDNSYEQYF.

About this clone: Germline and genes: mouse. The read terminates 4 residues ahead of where the CDR3 ends, so the germline J gene completes it. The V call is TRBV13-1, the J call TRBJ2-1; tentative D call: TRBD2 (6 bases). Germline-derived CDR1 and CDR2 are NSHNY and SYGAGN. This CDR3 has 15 residues. Trimming removed 1 base at V and 3 bases at J, with 11 bases between. The sequenced part of the CDR3 DNA is TGTGCCAGCAGTGATAATCTGGGGCCCTATGCT. This sequence encodes CASSDNLGPYA. The CDR3, in full, reads CASSDNLGPYAEQFF.

This clone was seen a few times. All gene names here are mouse names. CDR3 bases read: TGTGCCTGGGGGACTGGGACTAGTGCAGAA. Encoded protein: CAWGTGTSAE. The whole CDR3 protein is CAWGTGTSAETLYF. The chain links TRBV31 to TRBJ2-3; 9 positions match TRBD2. The read ends 4 residues shy of where the CDR3 ends; the end is completed using the germline J gene. The CDR3 is made up of 14 amino acids. V trimming: 5 bases; J trimming: 0 bases; junction bases outside the gene matches: 3. The germline V gene encodes CDR1 GKSSPN and CDR2 SITVG. Full variable domain (remainder filled in from reference TRBV31 and TRBJ2-3): AQTIHQWPVAEIKAVGSPLSLGCTIKGKSSPNLYWYWQATGGTLQQLFYSITVGQVESVVQLNLSASRPKDDQFILSTEKLLLSHSGFYLCAWGTGTSAETLYFGSGTRLTVL.

Concerning this clone: Gene names follow the mouse nomenclature. The missing CDR3 end, 3 residues past where the read stops, is filled in from the germline J gene. The gene calls are TRBV13-1 and TRBJ1-6; 8 nucleotides match TRBD1. TRBJ1-6 is sorted into the ORF group, with uncertain function. With V trimmed by 4 bases and J by 8 bases, 2 bases remained unmatched. This CDR3 contains 13 residues. The V gene's germline CDR1 is NSHNY and CDR2 SYGAGN. This CDR3 is CASSLQGDSPLYF. The sequenced part of the CDR3 DNA is TGTGCCAGCAGTCTACAGGGGGATTCGCCC.

On this clone itself: Mouse gene names and germline throughout. The observed sequence ends 4 residues before the CDR3 terminus, with the missing tail filled in from the germline J gene. The chain has TRBV31 and TRBJ2-1; 13 bases agree with TRBD2. The CDR3 is 16 amino acids. Germline V gives CDR1 GKSSPN, CDR2 SITVG. The CDR3 loop reads CAWSLKGLGGWAEQFF. The DNA read from the CDR3 is TGTGCCTGGAGTCTAAAGGGACTGGGGGGGTGGGCT. Looking up the rest from reference TRBV31 and TRBJ2-1 gives the full variable domain: AQTIHQWPVAEIKAVGSPLSLGCTIKGKSSPNLYWYWQATGGTLQQLFYSITVGQVESVVQLNLSASRPKDDQFILSTEKLLLSHSGFYLCAWSLKGLGGWAEQFFGPGTRLTVL.

For this clone: Genes here carry mouse names. The observed sequence ends 4 residues before the CDR3 terminus, with the missing tail filled in from the germline J gene. The chain is built from TRBV2 and TRBJ2-2, with D possibly TRBD1 on 7 matching bases. The CDR3 has 15 amino acids. Deletions cut 6 bases from V and 4 bases from J, with 15 bases between. CDR1 is LGHNA and CDR2 is YSYQKL in the germline V gene. The part of the CDR3 DNA that was read is TGTGCCAGCAGTAGGGAGGGGGCGCGCACCGGG. This translates into CASSREGARTG. The whole CDR3 is CASSREGARTGQLYF.

This clone has at least ten counts. Genes and germline are mouse. Read coverage stops 4 residues before the CDR3 terminus; the germline J gene supplies the remainder. The V gene is TRBV1, the J gene TRBJ2-1, with 8 bases fitting TRBD2. This CDR3 is built from 16 residues. V lost 0 bases to trimming and J lost 3 bases; unmatched junction nucleotides: 4. The V gene's germline CDR1 is NSQYPW and CDR2 LRSPGD (reference sequence). This chain's CDR3 is CTCSADLGGFYAEQFF. CDR3 bases read: TGCACCTGCAGTGCAGATCTGGGGGGCTTCTATGCT.

This clone has a handful of counts. Genes here carry mouse names. The CDR3 sequence: CASSEATGVGTEVFF. CDR3 DNA (partial): TGTGCCAGCAGTGAAGCGACAGGGGTTGGCACA. This chain connects TRBV13-3 to TRBJ1-1; 8 nucleotides match TRBD1. The observed sequence ends 4 residues before the CDR3 terminus, with the missing tail filled in from the germline J gene. The CDR3 consists of 15 residues. The trim removed 2 bases at V and 4 bases at J, leaving 7 bases unmatched. In germline, CDR1 is NNHDY, CDR2 SYVADS.

Concerning this clone itself: Genes here carry mouse names. The sequenced fragment ends 4 residues before the CDR3 boundary, so the rest is inferred from the germline J gene. Other nucleotide sequences in the sample specify the same CDR3. The chain links TRBV31 to TRBJ2-2; 9 positions agree with TRBD1. V lost 1 base to trimming and J lost 2 bases; unmatched junction nucleotides: 2. Germline V gives CDR1 GKSSPN, CDR2 SITVG. The CDR3 has 15 residues. The sequenced part of the CDR3 DNA is TGTGCCTGGAGTCCGGGACAGGGCAACACCGGG. Residues: CAWSPGQGNTG. In full, the CDR3 reads CAWSPGQGNTGQLYF.

As to this clone: Gene names are the mouse ones. The read halts 4 residues ahead of the CDR3 end, with the missing end drawn from the germline J gene. The chain couples TRBV19 to TRBJ1-2, with D possibly TRBD1 on 6 matching bases. The CDR3 is made up of 15 amino acids. The germline gives CDR1 FNHDT, CDR2 SITEND (reference sequence). With 7 bases removed from V and 3 bases from J, the gap between germline ends came to 19 bases. The CDR3 sequence: CASSQLGGRDSDYTF. The sequenced CDR3 bases are TGTGCCAGCTCCCAGCTGGGGGGGCGCGACTCC. Combining the CDR3 with reference TRBV19 and TRBJ1-2 gives the whole variable domain GGIITQTPKFLIGQEGQKLTLKCQQNFNHDTMYWYRQDSGKGLRLIYYSITENDLQKGDLSEGYDASREKKSSFSLTVTSAQKNEMAVFLCASSQLGGRDSDYTFGSGTRLLVI.

Note on this clone: Mouse names are used for the genes. The read halts 4 residues ahead of the CDR3 end, with the missing end drawn from the germline J gene. The genes are TRBV13-3 and TRBJ2-4; 11 bases match TRBD2. The CDR3 is 12 residues long. Germline CDR1 and CDR2: NNHDY and SYVADS. The CDR3: CASWTGGNTLYF. The sequenced part of the CDR3 DNA is TGTGCCAGCTGGACTGGGGGGAAC.

Remarks on this clone: Here the gene names and germline are mouse. The read terminates 4 residues ahead of where the CDR3 ends, so the germline J gene completes it. The sample has other DNA sequences that encode this CDR3 too. This sequence joins TRBV14 and TRBJ2-5; TRBD2 agrees at 9 bases. Germline CDR1 SGHDT, CDR2 FRDEAV. The CDR3 spans 13 residues. CDR3: CASSETGGDTQYF. The part of the CDR3 DNA that was read is TGTGCCAGCAGTGAGACTGGGGGAGAC.

This clone was seen a handful of times. Any gene name here is a mouse gene name. The CDR3 end is not reached by the read, which stops 3 residues before it; the germline J gene fills it in. V usage is TRBV19 and J usage is TRBJ1-6; 7 bases agree with TRBD1. TRBJ1-6 is labeled an ORF, and its function is uncertain. Germline assignment: CDR1 FNHDT and CDR2 SITEND (reference sequence). The CDR3 has 17 residues. With V trimmed by 0 bases and J by 0 bases, 3 bases remained unmatched. Incomplete CDR3 DNA: TGTGCCAGCAGTATAGAGCAGGGGGATTCCTATAATTCGCCC. It codes for CASSIEQGDSYNSP. The full CDR3 is CASSIEQGDSYNSPLYF.

To note about this clone: Gene and germline names: mouse. The missing CDR3 end, 4 residues past where the read stops, is filled in from the germline J gene. The chain employs TRBV31 and TRBJ2-1; D unclear. This CDR3 is built from 13 residues. Trimming removed 0 bases from V and 6 bases from J, with 9 bases in between. Germline V CDR1 and CDR2: GKSSPN, SITVG. CDR3 in amino acids: CAWSLLYSAEQFF. Incomplete CDR3 DNA: TGTGCCTGGAGTCTCTTATACAGTGCT. The whole variable domain, filled in from reference TRBV31 and TRBJ2-1, reads AQTIHQWPVAEIKAVGSPLSLGCTIKGKSSPNLYWYWQATGGTLQQLFYSITVGQVESVVQLNLSASRPKDDQFILSTEKLLLSHSGFYLCAWSLLYSAEQFFGPGTRLTVL.